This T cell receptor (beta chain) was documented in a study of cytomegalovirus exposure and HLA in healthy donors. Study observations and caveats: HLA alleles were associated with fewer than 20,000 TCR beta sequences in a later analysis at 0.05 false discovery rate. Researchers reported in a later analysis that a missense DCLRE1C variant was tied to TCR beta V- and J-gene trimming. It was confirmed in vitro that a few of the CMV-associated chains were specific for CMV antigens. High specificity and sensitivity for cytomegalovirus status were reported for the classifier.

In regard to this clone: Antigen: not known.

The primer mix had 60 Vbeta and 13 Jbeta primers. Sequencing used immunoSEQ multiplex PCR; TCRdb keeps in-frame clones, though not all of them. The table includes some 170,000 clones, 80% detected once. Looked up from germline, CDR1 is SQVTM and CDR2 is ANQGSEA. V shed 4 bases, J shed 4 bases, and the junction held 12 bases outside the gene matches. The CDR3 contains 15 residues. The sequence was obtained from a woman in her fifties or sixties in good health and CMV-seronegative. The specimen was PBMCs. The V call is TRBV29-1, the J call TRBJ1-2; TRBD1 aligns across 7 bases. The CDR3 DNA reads TGCAGCGTTGGCGGCTCGGACAGGACTTTCTATGGCTACACCTTC. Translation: CSVGGSDRTFYGYTF. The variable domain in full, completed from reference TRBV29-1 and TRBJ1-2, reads SAVISQKPSRDICQRGTSLTIQCQVDSQVTMMFWYRQQPGQSLTLIATANQGSEATYESGFVIDKFPISRPNLTFSTLTVSNMSPEDSSIYLCSVGGSDRTFYGYTFGSGTRLTVV.